This is a list of T cell receptor beta chains from one sample in a study of tumor-infiltrating lymphocytes in primary liver carcinoma. TCRdb re-called the multiplex PCR reads through MiXCR, storing one row per CDR3 protein. Among approximately 73,000 distinct CDR3 sequences listed, approximately 74% were seen once. Sequences were obtained from liver tumor tissue from sampling region 4. The receptors originated from a man aged 35-49 years with primary liver carcinoma and hepatitis B virus infection. Each CDR3 is given with its conserved first and last residue. Each record gives: J gene, clone size, D gene, V gene, CDR3 protein, CDR3 DNA. D genes are given only for firm matches. The size of a clone is reported for some rows only, either as once, few or many, or as a class for expanded clones.

J: TRBJ1-4
size: -
D: -
V: TRBV6-5
CDR3: CASNYDWSTNGKLLF
DNA: TGTGCCAGCAATTATGACTGGTCAACTAATGGAAAACTGCTTTTT

J: TRBJ2-7
size: -
D: -
V: TRBV6-5
CDR3: CACSYSPEQYF
DNA: TGTGCCTGCAGTTACTCGCCAGAGCAGTACTTC

J: TRBJ1-5
size: once
D: -
V: TRBV7-9
CDR3: CASSPGGSNRPQHF
DNA: TGTGCCAGCAGCCCCGGGGGGAGCAATCGGCCCCAGCATTTT

J: TRBJ2-3
size: -
D: -
V: TRBV4-1
CDR3: CASNHAKMYGAETQYF
DNA: TGCGCCAGCAACCATGCCAAAATGTATGGGGCAGAAACGCAGTATTTT

J: TRBJ2-7
size: -
D: -
V: TRBV6-5
CDR3: CASSYTLDSHCEQYF
DNA: TGTGCCAGCAGTTACACGCTGGACTCCCACTGCGAGCAGTACTTC

J: TRBJ2-3
size: few
D: TRBD1
V: TRBV25-1
CDR3: CASSEEDRPMDTQYF
DNA: TGTGCCAGCAGTGAAGAGGACAGGCCCATGGATACGCAGTATTTT

J: TRBJ2-1
size: -
D: TRBD2
V: TRBV7-9
CDR3: CTSSLALGGSSYIEQFF
DNA: TGTACCAGCAGCTTAGCGCTGGGCGGGAGCTCCTACATTGAGCAGTTCTTC

J: TRBJ2-1
size: -
D: -
V: TRBV11-2
CDR3: CASKGTGGNNERFF
DNA: TGTGCCAGCAAAGGGACTGGCGGGAATAATGAGCGGTTCTTC

J: TRBJ2-7
size: -
D: TRBD2
V: TRBV6-6
CDR3: CSGSYGASGRYEQYF
DNA: TGTTCCGGCAGTTACGGGGCTAGCGGGAGATACGAGCAATACTTC

J: TRBJ1-5
size: many
D: -
V: TRBV6-5
CDR3: CASSKLQENQPQHF
DNA: TGTGCCAGCAGTAAATTACAGGAGAATCAGCCCCAGCATTTT

J: TRBJ2-7
size: -
D: -
V: TRBV12-3/TRBV12-4
CDR3: CASSAGQGTHEQYF
DNA: TGTGCCAGCAGCGCGGGGCAGGGAACCCACGAGCAGTACTTC

J: TRBJ2-1
size: -
D: TRBD2
V: TRBV11-1
CDR3: CYSSLGLAGEVDNVQFF
DNA: TGTTACAGCAGCCTGGGACTAGCGGGAGAAGTTGACAATGTGCAGTTCTTC

J: TRBJ1-4
size: many
D: -
V: TRBV28
CDR3: CASSRREGSWGEKLFF
DNA: TGTGCCAGCAGTAGGCGAGAAGGGAGCTGGGGTGAAAAACTGTTTTTT

J: TRBJ1-4
size: many
D: TRBD1
V: TRBV28
CDR3: CASSLTGVGEKLFF
DNA: TGTGCCAGCAGTCTGACAGGGGTTGGTGAAAAACTGTTTTTT

J: TRBJ2-3
size: once
D: TRBD1
V: TRBV11-2
CDR3: CASSPPGGKGTDTRYF
DNA: TGTGCCAGCAGCCCGCCAGGGGGCAAGGGCACAGATACGCGGTATTTT

J: TRBJ2-7
size: -
D: -
V: TRBV29-1
CDR3: CSVEGQLYEQYF
DNA: TGCAGCGTCGAAGGACAGCTTTATGAGCAGTACTTC

J: TRBJ2-1
size: -
D: -
V: TRBV12-3/TRBV12-4
CDR3: CASSNAGQTVLNEQFF
DNA: TGTGCCAGCAGCAACGCAGGACAGACAGTCCTCAATGAGCAGTTCTTC

J: TRBJ2-1
size: -
D: TRBD1
V: TRBV10-3
CDR3: CPIRRTGGNEQFF
DNA: TGTCCCATCAGGAGGACAGGGGGCAATGAGCAGTTCTTC

J: TRBJ2-1
size: -
D: -
V: TRBV11-2
CDR3: CASSLSYMGPVKQVRSYNKQFF
DNA: TGTGCCAGCAGCCTCTCCTACATGGGTCCCGTGAAACAGGTTCGCTCCTACAATAAGCAGTTCTTC

J: TRBJ2-1
size: -
D: -
V: TRBV5-1
CDR3: CANSLEGVLHNEQFF
DNA: TGCGCCAACAGCTTGGAGGGGGTACTCCACAATGAGCAGTTCTTC

J: TRBJ2-4
size: -
D: -
V: TRBV28
CDR3: CTSIGSAPRVQYF
DNA: TGTACCAGCATTGGTTCGGCCCCACGTGTCCAGTACTTC

J: TRBJ2-1
size: few
D: TRBD2
V: TRBV2
CDR3: CASSVDAGDYNEQFF
DNA: TGTGCCAGCAGTGTTGATGCGGGAGATTACAATGAGCAGTTCTTC

J: TRBJ2-3
size: -
D: -
V: TRBV6-1
CDR3: CTSSEDGGSTDTQYF
DNA: TGTACCAGCAGTGAAGACGGGGGAAGTACAGATACGCAGTATTTT

J: TRBJ2-5
size: many
D: -
V: TRBV28
CDR3: CASSRPTWSETQYF
DNA: TGTGCCAGCAGTCGCCCGACATGGTCGGAGACCCAGTACTTC

J: TRBJ2-1
size: -
D: TRBD2
V: TRBV29-1
CDR3: CSVEGREESYNKQFF
DNA: TGCAGCGTCGAAGGGCGGGAGGAATCTTACAATAAGCAGTTCTTC

J: TRBJ2-1
size: -
D: -
V: TRBV29-1
CDR3: CSVGPPSSSYNEQYF
DNA: TGTAGCGTGGGGCCTCCTTCAAGCTCCTACAATGAGCAATACTTC

J: TRBJ2-7
size: -
D: -
V: TRBV29-1
CDR3: CIVAHGRGYEQYF
DNA: TGCATCGTTGCCCATGGCAGGGGCTACGAGCAGTACTTC

J: TRBJ2-7
size: -
D: TRBD1
V: TRBV6-6
CDR3: CVSSPGQGGTGVYEQYF
DNA: TGTGTCAGCAGTCCGGGACAGGGGGGTACTGGGGTCTACGAGCAGTACTTC